The subject of this entry is one TCR beta chain. This specimen belongs to a study of long-term antiretroviral therapy in people with HIV. No donor had fewer than one pre-ART PBMC sample or fewer than two post-ART PBMC samples. Without exception, participants with HIV were treated in the United States. A v3.0 immunoSEQ assay was performed at survey level. The protocol was immunoSEQ multiplex PCR, while the TCRdb copy is restricted to in-frame clones and leaves out a portion. Among approximately 34,000 clones, around four fifths were seen once, and the ten largest hold 6.2%. This clonotype was sampled from a man between 18 and 35 years old with HIV. The sequenced sample was unsorted PBMCs, obtained 1 year after starting antiretroviral therapy.

The CDR3 sequence is CASSDGEGSSPLHF. As DNA, the CDR3 is TGCGCCAGCAGTGATGGGGAAGGGAGTTCACCCCTCCACTTT. The chain recombines TRBV10-1 with TRBJ1-6; D remains ambiguous. The CDR3 contains 14 residues. Per the germline V gene, CDR1 is WNHNN and CDR2 is SYGVQD (reference sequence). Trimming removed 3 bases at V and 9 bases at J, with 12 bases between.